Listed below are T cell receptor beta chains from one sample, sequenced in a study of coeliac disease. Produced via immunoSEQ multiplex PCR; TCRdb's table is partial and in-frame only. The sample includes some 4,000 clones, around three fifths of them seen just once. The sample comprised lymphocytes from the gut lamina propria. These receptors all stem from a man between 65 and 85 years old without celiac disease. Each CDR3 is given with its conserved first and last residue. The D gene is left open where the match is weak.

CDR3aa,j_gene,d_gene,v_gene
CASSAQGAFDGYTF,TRBJ1-2,TRBD1,TRBV14
CASAQEDQPQHF,TRBJ1-5,NA,TRBV2
CASSRGGGVPGNTEAFF,TRBJ1-1,NA,TRBV2
CASSERRGGEQYF,TRBJ2-7,TRBD2,TRBV10-2
CASSPPQGGESPLHF,TRBJ1-6,TRBD1,TRBV18
CASSNRDRGSDTQYF,TRBJ2-3,TRBD1,TRBV6-6
CASSEGRGRTGELFF,TRBJ2-2,TRBD1,TRBV2
CASSLVVRTDTQYF,TRBJ2-3,NA,TRBV7-8
CASSPAGKNYGYTF,TRBJ1-2,NA,TRBV27
CASRGEVGELFF,TRBJ2-2,NA,TRBV6-1
CASSNSLAGYNEQFF,TRBJ2-1,TRBD2,TRBV6-1
CASSPRGGAFTDTQYF,TRBJ2-3,NA,TRBV4-1
CASKGTSESYEQYF,TRBJ2-7,TRBD2,TRBV4-1
CASSDSLAGSTDTQYF,TRBJ2-3,NA,TRBV6-4
CASSSLAGEETQYF,TRBJ2-5,TRBD2,TRBV5-6
CTTGGGYEAFF,TRBJ1-1,NA,TRBV6-1
CASSEAGAGMNTEAFF,TRBJ1-1,NA,TRBV6-1
CASSIRRGTLSGANVLTF,TRBJ2-6,NA,TRBV19
CASTLEQGWYNEQFF,TRBJ2-1,NA,TRBV5-8
CASETGGGETQYF,TRBJ2-5,NA,TRBV5-1
CASSERFVGGSSYEQYF,TRBJ2-7,NA,TRBV4-1
CASSTTGGNTIYF,TRBJ1-3,NA,TRBV5-1
CATRGQGNQPQHF,TRBJ1-5,TRBD1,TRBV19
CASSSGPGNSQETQYF,TRBJ2-5,NA,TRBV5-1
CASSPLFAGGPISYEQYF,TRBJ2-7,TRBD1,TRBV7-2
CASSLRYDTGEAFF,TRBJ1-1,NA,TRBV5-4
CASSTQSGNYGYTF,TRBJ1-2,NA,TRBV2
CASSSADRAGNTIYF,TRBJ1-3,TRBD1,TRBV28
CASSLFAGNEQYF,TRBJ2-7,NA,TRBV28
CASSLLAGDSGELFF,TRBJ2-2,TRBD2,TRBV7-7
CASSLTSGGATGELFF,TRBJ2-2,TRBD2,TRBV7-9
CASSPDSYSPLHF,TRBJ1-6,NA,TRBV6-6
CASSELRQGDTQYF,TRBJ2-3,TRBD1,TRBV6-1
CASSPGGTLVKQETQYF,TRBJ2-5,NA,TRBV9
CASSPGVVRNQPQHF,TRBJ1-5,NA,TRBV5-8
CSVGGGLALEQYF,TRBJ2-7,NA,TRBV29-1
CASSKGQVYNSPLHF,TRBJ1-6,TRBD1,TRBV5-6
CASSEGTVAAGYEQYF,TRBJ2-7,NA,TRBV7-3
CASSGGLYNSPLHF,TRBJ1-6,NA,TRBV28
CASSQDRLAGGPATDTQYF,TRBJ2-3,TRBD2,TRBV4-2
CASTPRGGNAGELFF,TRBJ2-2,TRBD2,TRBV19
CASWTGGPYNEQFF,TRBJ2-1,TRBD2,TRBV7-8
CASSYSSGGEQYF,TRBJ2-7,TRBD2,TRBV6-6